A selection of T cell receptor beta chains follows, all from one sample in a study of T cells in localized non-small cell lung cancer. Only in-frame clones appear in the TCRdb table, and some are missing; sequencing was by immunoSEQ multiplex PCR. The sample includes fewer than 3,000 clones, 26% of them seen just once. Sample: lung tumor tissue, taken before any cancer treatment. These receptors all stem from a male donor at least 60 years old with stage II squamous cell lung carcinoma. Each CDR3 is given with its conserved first and last residue. A D gene is named only where the DNA matches it firmly. A row's size may be missing; if present it is once, few, many or a size class.

J gene	clone size	D gene	V gene	CDR3 protein	CDR3 DNA
TRBJ2-5	NA	NA	TRBV29-1	CSVRVRTETQYF	TGCAGCGTGCGGGTGAGGACAGAGACCCAGTACTTC
TRBJ2-7	NA	NA	TRBV5-1	CASSSQTGHDYEQYF	TGCGCCAGCAGCTCCCAGACAGGTCATGACTACGAGCAGTACTTC
TRBJ2-5	few	NA	TRBV2	CASSVGGSRGETQYF	TGTGCCAGCAGTGTAGGCGGCTCACGAGGGGAGACCCAGTACTTC
TRBJ1-5	NA	NA	TRBV19	CASSLAVSNQPQHF	TGTGCCAGTAGTCTGGCCGTTAGCAATCAGCCCCAGCATTTT
TRBJ1-2	NA	TRBD1	TRBV29-1	CSVEVPETGGFGYTF	TGCAGCGTTGAAGTACCAGAGACAGGGGGCTTTGGCTACACCTTC
TRBJ2-2	NA	TRBD2	TRBV19	CASSAPGLLAGVRYTGELFF	TGTGCCAGTAGTGCGCCGGGCCTACTAGCGGGAGTTCGGTACACCGGGGAGCTGTTTTTT
TRBJ1-5	NA	NA	TRBV10-3	CASGLGLNQPQHF	TGTGCCAGCGGGTTGGGGCTCAATCAGCCCCAGCATTTT
TRBJ2-7	NA	NA	TRBV15	CATSREAGQGEQYF	TGTGCCACCAGCAGAGAGGCGGGCCAGGGTGAGCAGTACTTC
TRBJ2-7	few	NA	TRBV9	CASTPLGVGEQYF	TGTGCCAGCACCCCATTGGGGGTAGGCGAGCAGTACTTC
TRBJ1-4	few	NA	TRBV6-8	CASSPSVEKLFF	TGTGCCAGCAGTCCCTCAGTAGAAAAACTGTTTTTT
TRBJ1-3	NA	NA	TRBV18	CASSPLGGNTIYF	TGTGCCAGCTCCCCTCTGGGGGGAAACACCATATATTTT
TRBJ2-3	NA	TRBD2	TRBV2	CASVSEEAGGGQDTQYF	TGTGCCAGCGTTTCCGAAGAAGCGGGGGGGGGACAGGATACGCAGTATTTT
TRBJ1-6	NA	TRBD1	TRBV25-1	CASRQGESPLHF	TGTGCCAGCAGACAGGGGGAATCACCCCTCCACTTT
TRBJ1-3	NA	NA	TRBV5-1	CASSPVASGNTIYF	TGCGCCAGCAGCCCGGTAGCCTCTGGAAACACCATATATTTT
TRBJ2-3	medium-sized	TRBD1	TRBV11-3	CASSLGQGADTQYF	TGTGCCAGCAGCTTGGGGCAGGGGGCAGATACGCAGTATTTT
TRBJ2-6	NA	NA	TRBV5-1	CASSPMERSGANVLTF	TGCGCCAGCAGCCCAATGGAACGCTCTGGGGCCAACGTCCTGACTTTC
TRBJ2-3	NA	TRBD2	TRBV5-1	CASRLAGDTDTQYF	TGCGCCAGCCGACTAGCGGGTGACACAGATACGCAGTATTTT
TRBJ2-2	NA	NA	TRBV19	CASSIGELHTGELFF	TGTGCCAGTAGTATTGGGGAGTTGCACACCGGGGAGCTGTTTTTT
TRBJ2-3	few	NA	TRBV9	CASSVETSSDTQYF	TGTGCCAGCAGCGTAGAAACTAGCTCAGATACGCAGTATTTT
TRBJ2-2	few	TRBD1	TRBV11-3	CASSLGTATGELFF	TGTGCCAGCAGCTTGGGGACAGCTACCGGGGAGCTGTTTTTT
TRBJ2-3	few	NA	TRBV7-1	CASSEQGADTQYF	TGTGCCAGCAGCGAACAGGGAGCTGATACGCAGTATTTT
TRBJ1-1	few	TRBD1	TRBV6-8	CASSYGQAGNTEAFF	TGTGCCAGCAGTTACGGACAGGCCGGGAACACTGAAGCTTTCTTT
TRBJ1-3	few	NA	TRBV6-8	CASSYPTGSGNTIYF	TGTGCCAGCAGTTACCCGACAGGTTCTGGAAACACCATATATTTT
TRBJ2-3	NA	NA	TRBV9	CASSDETDTQYF	TGTGCCAGCAGTGATGAGACAGATACGCAGTATTTT
TRBJ2-7	NA	NA	TRBV6-8	CASSYRPGLPYEQYF	TGTGCCAGCAGTTACCGCCCGGGACTCCCGTACGAGCAGTACTTC
TRBJ2-3	NA	NA	TRBV29-1	CSVPRGTDTQYF	TGCAGCGTTCCTCGGGGTACAGATACGCAGTATTTT
TRBJ2-5	NA	NA	TRBV6-8	CATLLQGTQETQYF	TGTGCCACCCTTCTACAGGGGACTCAAGAGACCCAGTACTTC
TRBJ2-3	NA	NA	TRBV7-6	CASSSSDPAADTQYF	TGTGCCAGCAGCTCTTCCGATCCAGCGGCAGATACGCAGTATTTT
TRBJ1-5	NA	NA	TRBV29-1	CSVVQGSGGNQPQHF	TGCAGCGTTGTTCAGGGGTCAGGCGGCAATCAGCCCCAGCATTTT
TRBJ1-5	NA	NA	TRBV12-5	CASTQGAYNQPQHF	TGTGCCAGCACCCAAGGGGCCTACAATCAGCCCCAGCATTTT
TRBJ1-4	few	TRBD1	TRBV14	CASSPIVGTGEKLFF	TGTGCCAGCAGCCCGATAGTCGGGACAGGCGAAAAACTGTTTTTT
TRBJ2-2	once	TRBD1	TRBV19	CASSIGQGAGELFF	TGTGCCAGTAGTATAGGACAGGGGGCCGGGGAGCTGTTTTTT
TRBJ2-7	few	TRBD1	TRBV11-3	CASSLGSGGAYEQYF	TGTGCCAGCAGCTTAGGGTCAGGGGGCGCGTACGAGCAGTACTTC
TRBJ2-2	few	NA	TRBV2	CASTRVVTGELFF	TGTGCCAGCACCAGGGTGGTCACCGGGGAGCTGTTTTTT
TRBJ2-2	NA	TRBD2	TRBV12-5	CASGLVRPAGAIGELFF	TGTGCTAGTGGTTTGGTACGGCCAGCGGGAGCTATCGGGGAGCTGTTTTTT
TRBJ2-3	medium-sized	TRBD1	TRBV11-3	CASSQGTGGSTDTQYF	TGTGCCAGCAGCCAAGGGACAGGGGGGAGCACAGATACGCAGTATTTT